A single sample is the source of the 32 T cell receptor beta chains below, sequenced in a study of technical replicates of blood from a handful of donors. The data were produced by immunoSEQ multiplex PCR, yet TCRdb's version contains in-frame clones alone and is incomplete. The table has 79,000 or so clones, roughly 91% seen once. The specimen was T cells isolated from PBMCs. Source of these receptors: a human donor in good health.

CDR3 DNA: TGTGCCAGCAGCCTAAGACTAGCGGGGACCGGGGAGCTGTTTTTT. Its protein product is CASSLRLAGTGELFF. The genes are TRBV7-2 and TRBJ2-2; 11 bases fit TRBD2. The CDR3 spans 15 residues. V gave up 5 bases and J gave up 5 bases; unmatched junction bases: 4. CDR1 is SGHTA, CDR2 FQGNSA, per germline.

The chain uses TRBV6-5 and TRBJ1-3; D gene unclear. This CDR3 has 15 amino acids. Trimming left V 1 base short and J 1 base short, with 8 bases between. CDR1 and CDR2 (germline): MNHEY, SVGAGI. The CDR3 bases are TGTGCCAGCAGTTACTGGGGAGAGTCTGGAAACACCATATATTTT. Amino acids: CASSYWGESGNTIYF.

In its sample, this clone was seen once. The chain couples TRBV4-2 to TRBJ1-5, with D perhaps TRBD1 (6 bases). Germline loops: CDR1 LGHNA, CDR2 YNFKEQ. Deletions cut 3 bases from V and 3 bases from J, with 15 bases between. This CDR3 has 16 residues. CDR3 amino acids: CASSHFEGGNNQPQHF. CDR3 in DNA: TGTGCCAGCAGCCACTTTGAGGGGGGGAACAATCAGCCCCAGCATTTT.

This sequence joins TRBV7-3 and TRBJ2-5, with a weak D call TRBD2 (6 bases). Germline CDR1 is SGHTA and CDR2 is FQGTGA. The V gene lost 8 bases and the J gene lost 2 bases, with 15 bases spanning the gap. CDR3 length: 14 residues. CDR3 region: CASSPAGIQETQYF. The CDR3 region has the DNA TGTGCCAGCTCGCCAGCGGGTATACAAGAGACCCAGTACTTC.

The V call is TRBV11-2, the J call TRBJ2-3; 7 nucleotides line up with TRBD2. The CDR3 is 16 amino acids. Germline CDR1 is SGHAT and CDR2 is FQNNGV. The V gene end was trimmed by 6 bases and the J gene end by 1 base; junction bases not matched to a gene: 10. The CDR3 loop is CASRDPWTRGTDTQYF. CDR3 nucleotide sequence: TGTGCCAGCAGGGATCCGTGGACTAGGGGCACAGATACGCAGTATTTT.

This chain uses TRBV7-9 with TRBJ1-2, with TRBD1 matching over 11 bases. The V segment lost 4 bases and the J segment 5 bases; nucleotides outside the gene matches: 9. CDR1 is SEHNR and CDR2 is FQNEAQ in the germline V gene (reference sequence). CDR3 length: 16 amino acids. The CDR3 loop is CASSSKDRGREYGYTF. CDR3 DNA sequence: TGTGCCAGCAGCTCGAAGGACAGGGGGCGCGAATATGGCTACACCTTC.

The CDR3 reads CASPRGTGENYGYTF. The CDR3 bases are TGTGCCAGCCCGCGCGGGACAGGGGAAAACTATGGCTACACCTTC. The chain has TRBV6-7 and TRBJ1-2; 10 bases agree with TRBD1. TRBV6-7 is an open reading frame, and its role is uncertain. V lost 8 bases and J lost 2; bases outside the gene matches: 8. The CDR3 consists of 15 residues.

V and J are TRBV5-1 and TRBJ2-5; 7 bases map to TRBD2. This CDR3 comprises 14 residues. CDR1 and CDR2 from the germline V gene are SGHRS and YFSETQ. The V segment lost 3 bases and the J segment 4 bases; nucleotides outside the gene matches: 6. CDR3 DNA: TGCGCCAGCAGCTCTACTAGCGCCCTAGAGACCCAGTACTTC. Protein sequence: CASSSTSALETQYF. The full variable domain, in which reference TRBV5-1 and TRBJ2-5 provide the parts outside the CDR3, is KAGVTQTPRYLIKTRGQQVTLSCSPISGHRSVSWYQQTPGQGLQFLFEYFSETQRNKGNFPGRFSGRQFSNSRSEMNVSTLELGDSALYLCASSSTSALETQYFGPGTRLLVL.

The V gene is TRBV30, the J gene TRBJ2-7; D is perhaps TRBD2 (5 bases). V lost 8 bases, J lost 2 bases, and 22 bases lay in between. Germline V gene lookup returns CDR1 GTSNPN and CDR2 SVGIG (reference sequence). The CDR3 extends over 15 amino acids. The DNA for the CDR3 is TGTGCCCAACTCGGCGGGCCAGGCCATCCCTACGAGCAGTACTTC. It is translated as CAQLGGPGHPYEQYF.

The CDR3 sequence: CASSGQMGQSNQPQHF. The CDR3, as DNA: TGTGCCAGCAGTGGGCAGATGGGACAAAGCAATCAGCCCCAGCATTTT. The gene calls are TRBV6-1 and TRBJ1-5; possible D gene TRBD1, 6 bases. The CDR3 is 16 residues long. V lost 4 bases and J 1 base, leaving 14 bases between the germline ends. Germline CDR1 MNHNS, CDR2 SASEGT.

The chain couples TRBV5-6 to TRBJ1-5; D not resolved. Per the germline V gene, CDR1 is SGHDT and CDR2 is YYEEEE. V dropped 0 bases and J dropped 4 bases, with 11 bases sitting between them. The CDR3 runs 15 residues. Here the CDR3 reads CASSLAAGMNQPQHF. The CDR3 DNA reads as TGTGCCAGCAGCTTGGCTGCCGGGATGAATCAGCCCCAGCATTTT.

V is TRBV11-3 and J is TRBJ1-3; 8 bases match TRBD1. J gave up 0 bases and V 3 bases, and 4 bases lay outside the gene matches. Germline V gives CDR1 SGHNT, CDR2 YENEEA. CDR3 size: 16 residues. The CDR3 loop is CASSFPDRASGNTIYF. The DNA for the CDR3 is TGTGCCAGCAGCTTCCCGGACAGGGCCTCTGGAAACACCATATATTTT.

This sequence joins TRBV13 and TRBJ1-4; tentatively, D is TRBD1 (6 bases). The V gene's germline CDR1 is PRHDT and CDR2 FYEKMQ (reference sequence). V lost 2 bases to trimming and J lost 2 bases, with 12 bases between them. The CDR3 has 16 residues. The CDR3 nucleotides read TGTGCCAGCAGCTTATTTTCAGGGGTCACTAATGAAAAACTGTTTTTT. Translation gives CASSLFSGVTNEKLFF.

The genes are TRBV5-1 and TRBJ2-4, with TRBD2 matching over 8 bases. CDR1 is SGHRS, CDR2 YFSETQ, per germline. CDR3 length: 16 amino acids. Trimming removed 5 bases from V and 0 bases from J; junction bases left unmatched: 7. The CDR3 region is CASRSTSGVAKNIQYF. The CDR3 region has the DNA TGCGCCAGCAGATCTACTAGCGGTGTAGCCAAAAACATTCAGTACTTC.

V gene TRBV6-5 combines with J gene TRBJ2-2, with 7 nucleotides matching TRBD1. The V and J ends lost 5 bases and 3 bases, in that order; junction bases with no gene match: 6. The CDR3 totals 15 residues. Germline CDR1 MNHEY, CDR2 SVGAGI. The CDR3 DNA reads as TGTGCCAGCAGTGTGACAGGGCTACACACCGGGGAGCTGTTTTTT. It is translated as CASSVTGLHTGELFF.

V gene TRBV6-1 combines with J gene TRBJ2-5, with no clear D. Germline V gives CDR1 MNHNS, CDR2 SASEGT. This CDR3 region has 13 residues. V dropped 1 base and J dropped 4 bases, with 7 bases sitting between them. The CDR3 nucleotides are TGTGCCAGCAGTGAAGACAGAGCAGAGACCCAGTACTTC. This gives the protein CASSEDRAETQYF.

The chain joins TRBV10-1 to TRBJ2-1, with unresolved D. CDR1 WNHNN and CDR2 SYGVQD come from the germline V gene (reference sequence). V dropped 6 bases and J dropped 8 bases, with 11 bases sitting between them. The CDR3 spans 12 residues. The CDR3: CASSGWAHEQFF. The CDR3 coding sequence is TGCGCCAGCAGCGGATGGGCGCATGAGCAGTTCTTC.

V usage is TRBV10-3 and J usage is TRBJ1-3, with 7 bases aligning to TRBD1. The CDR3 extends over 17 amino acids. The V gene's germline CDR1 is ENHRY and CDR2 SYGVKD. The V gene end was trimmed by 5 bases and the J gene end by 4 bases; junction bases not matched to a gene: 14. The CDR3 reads CAISKTGMNPGGNTIYF. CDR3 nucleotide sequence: TGTGCCATCAGTAAGACAGGGATGAATCCTGGAGGAAACACCATATATTTT.

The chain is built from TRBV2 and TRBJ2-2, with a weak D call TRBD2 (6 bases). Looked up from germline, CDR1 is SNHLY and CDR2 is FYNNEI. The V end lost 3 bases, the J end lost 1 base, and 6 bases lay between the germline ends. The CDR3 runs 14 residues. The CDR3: CASSEGLNTGELFF. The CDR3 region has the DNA TGTGCCAGCAGTGAGGGACTGAACACCGGGGAGCTGTTTTTT.

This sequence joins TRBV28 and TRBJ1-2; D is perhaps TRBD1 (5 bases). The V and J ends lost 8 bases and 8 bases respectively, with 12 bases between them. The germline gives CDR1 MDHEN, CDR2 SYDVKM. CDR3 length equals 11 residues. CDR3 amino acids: CASDSNGGYTF. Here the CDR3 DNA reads TGTGCCAGCGACAGTAACGGAGGCTACACCTTC.

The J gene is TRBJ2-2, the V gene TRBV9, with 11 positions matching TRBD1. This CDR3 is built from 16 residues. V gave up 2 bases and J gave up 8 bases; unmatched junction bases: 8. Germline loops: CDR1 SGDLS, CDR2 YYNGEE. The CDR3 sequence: CASSVAGTGGGGELFF. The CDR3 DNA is TGTGCCAGCAGCGTCGCCGGGACAGGGGGTGGAGGGGAGCTGTTTTTT.

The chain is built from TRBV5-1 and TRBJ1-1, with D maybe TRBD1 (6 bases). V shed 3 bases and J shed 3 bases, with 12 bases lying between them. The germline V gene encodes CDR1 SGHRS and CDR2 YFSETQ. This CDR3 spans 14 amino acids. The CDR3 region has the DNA TGCGCCAGCAGCTCCGGGGCAGGGGACACTGAAGCTTTCTTT. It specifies CASSSGAGDTEAFF.

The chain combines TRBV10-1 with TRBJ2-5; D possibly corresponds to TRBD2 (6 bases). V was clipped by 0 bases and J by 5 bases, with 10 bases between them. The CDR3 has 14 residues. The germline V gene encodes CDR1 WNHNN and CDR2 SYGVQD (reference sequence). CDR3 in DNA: TGCGCCAGCAGTGAGTCCCCCGGAGGGGAGACCCAGTACTTC. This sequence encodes CASSESPGGETQYF.

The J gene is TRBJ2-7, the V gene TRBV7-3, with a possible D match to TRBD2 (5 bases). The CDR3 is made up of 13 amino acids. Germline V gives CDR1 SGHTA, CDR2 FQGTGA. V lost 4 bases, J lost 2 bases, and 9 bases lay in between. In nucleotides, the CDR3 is TGTGCCAGCAGCTCTGCGGGCCCCTACGAGCAGTACTTC. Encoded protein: CASSSAGPYEQYF.

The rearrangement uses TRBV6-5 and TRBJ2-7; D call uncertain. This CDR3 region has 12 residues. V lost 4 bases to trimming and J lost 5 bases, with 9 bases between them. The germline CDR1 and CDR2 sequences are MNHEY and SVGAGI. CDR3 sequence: CASSSVVHEQYF. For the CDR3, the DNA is TGTGCCAGCAGTTCCGTCGTTCACGAGCAGTACTTC.

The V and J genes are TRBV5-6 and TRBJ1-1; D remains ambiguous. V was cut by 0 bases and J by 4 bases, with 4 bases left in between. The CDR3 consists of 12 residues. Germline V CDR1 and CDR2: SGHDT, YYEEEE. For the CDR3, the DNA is TGTGCCAGCAGCTTGGCGTTCACTGAAGCTTTCTTT. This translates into CASSLAFTEAFF.

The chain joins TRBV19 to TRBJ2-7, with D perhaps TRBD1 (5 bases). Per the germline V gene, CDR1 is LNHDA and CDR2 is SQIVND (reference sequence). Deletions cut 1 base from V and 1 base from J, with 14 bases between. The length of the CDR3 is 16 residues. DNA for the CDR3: TGTGCCAGTAGTATAGCTTTCGGGCAGGGATCCTACGAGCAGTACTTC. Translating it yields CASSIAFGQGSYEQYF.

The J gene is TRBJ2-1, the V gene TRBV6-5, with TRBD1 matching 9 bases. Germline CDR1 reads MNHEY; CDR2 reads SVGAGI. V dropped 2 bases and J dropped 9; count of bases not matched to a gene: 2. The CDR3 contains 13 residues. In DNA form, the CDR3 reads TGTGCCAGCAGTTACCGGACAGGGGCTGAGCAGTTCTTC. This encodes CASSYRTGAEQFF.

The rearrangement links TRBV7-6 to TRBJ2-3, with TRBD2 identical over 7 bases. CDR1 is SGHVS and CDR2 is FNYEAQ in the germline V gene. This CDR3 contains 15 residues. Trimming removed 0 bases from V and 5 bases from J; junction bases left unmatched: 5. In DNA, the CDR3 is TGTGCCAGCAGCTTAGCGGCGGGAGCTGGAGATACGCAGTATTTT. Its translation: CASSLAAGAGDTQYF. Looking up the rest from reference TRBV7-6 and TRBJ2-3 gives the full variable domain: GAGVSQSPRYKVTKRGQDVALRCDPISGHVSLYWYRQALGQGPEFLTYFNYEAQQDKSGLPNDRFSAERPEGSISTLTIQRTEQRDSAMYRCASSLAAGAGDTQYFGPGTRLTVL.

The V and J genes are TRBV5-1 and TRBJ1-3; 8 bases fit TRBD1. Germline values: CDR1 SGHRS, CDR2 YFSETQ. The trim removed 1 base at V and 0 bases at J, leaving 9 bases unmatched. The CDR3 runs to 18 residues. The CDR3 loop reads CASSLSSPGQVSGNTIYF. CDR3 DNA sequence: TGCGCCAGCAGCTTGAGTTCCCCGGGACAGGTCTCTGGAAACACCATATATTTT.

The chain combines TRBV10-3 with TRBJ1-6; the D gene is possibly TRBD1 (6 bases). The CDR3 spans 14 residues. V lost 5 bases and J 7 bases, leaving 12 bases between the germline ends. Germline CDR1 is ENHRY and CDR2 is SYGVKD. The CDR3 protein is CAISSLTGNSPLHF. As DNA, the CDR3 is TGTGCCATCAGTTCCTTAACAGGGAATTCACCCCTCCACTTT.

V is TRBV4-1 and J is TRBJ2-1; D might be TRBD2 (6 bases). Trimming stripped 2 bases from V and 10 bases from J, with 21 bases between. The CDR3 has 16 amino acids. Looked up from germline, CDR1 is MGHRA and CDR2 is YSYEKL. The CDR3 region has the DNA TGCGCCAGCAGCCAACTGGGACTCTCCGGGGAAGGGGAGCAGTTCTTC. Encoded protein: CASSQLGLSGEGEQFF.